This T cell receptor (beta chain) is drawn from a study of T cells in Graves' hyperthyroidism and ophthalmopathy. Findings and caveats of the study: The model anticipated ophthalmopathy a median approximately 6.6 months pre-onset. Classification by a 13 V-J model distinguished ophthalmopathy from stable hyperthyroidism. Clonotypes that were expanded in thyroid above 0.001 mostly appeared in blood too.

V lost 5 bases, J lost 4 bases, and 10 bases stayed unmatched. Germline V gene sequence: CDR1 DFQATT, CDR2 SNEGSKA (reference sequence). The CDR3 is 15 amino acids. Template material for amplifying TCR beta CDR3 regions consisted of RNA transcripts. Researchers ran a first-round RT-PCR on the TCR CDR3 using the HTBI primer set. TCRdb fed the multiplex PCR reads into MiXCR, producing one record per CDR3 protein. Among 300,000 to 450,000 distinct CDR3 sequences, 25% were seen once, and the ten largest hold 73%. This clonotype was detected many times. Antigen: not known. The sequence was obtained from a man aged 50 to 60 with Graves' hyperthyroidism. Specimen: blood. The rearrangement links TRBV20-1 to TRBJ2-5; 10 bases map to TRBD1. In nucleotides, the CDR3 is TGCAGTGCTCGACCAGACAGGGGGCTAAGAGAGACCCAGTACTTC. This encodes CSARPDRGLRETQYF.